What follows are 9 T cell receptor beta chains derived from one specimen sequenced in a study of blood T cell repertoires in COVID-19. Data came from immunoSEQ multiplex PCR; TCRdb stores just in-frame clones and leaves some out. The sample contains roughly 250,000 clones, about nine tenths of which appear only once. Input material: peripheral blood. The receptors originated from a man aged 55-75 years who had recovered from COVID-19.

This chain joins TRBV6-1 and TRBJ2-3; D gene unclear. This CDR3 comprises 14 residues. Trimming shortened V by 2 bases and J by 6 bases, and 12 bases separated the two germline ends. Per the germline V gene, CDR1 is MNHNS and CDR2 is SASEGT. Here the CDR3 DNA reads TGTGCCAGCAGTGAATCGTGGGCCCGGGATACGCAGTATTTT. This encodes CASSESWARDTQYF.

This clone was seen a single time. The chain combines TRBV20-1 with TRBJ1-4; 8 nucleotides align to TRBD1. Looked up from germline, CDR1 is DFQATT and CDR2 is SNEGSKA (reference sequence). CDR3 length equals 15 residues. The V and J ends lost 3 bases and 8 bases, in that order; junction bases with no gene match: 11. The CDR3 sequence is CSASGLTGGGEKLFF. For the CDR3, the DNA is TGCAGTGCTAGTGGCCTCACAGGGGGAGGAGAAAAACTGTTTTTT.

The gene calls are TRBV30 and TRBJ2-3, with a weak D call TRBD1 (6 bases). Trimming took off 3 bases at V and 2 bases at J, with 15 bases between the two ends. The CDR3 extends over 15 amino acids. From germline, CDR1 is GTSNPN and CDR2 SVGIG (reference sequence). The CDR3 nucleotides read TGTGCCTGGAGCGAGGCTGGGGGACACACAGATACGCAGTATTTT. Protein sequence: CAWSEAGGHTDTQYF.

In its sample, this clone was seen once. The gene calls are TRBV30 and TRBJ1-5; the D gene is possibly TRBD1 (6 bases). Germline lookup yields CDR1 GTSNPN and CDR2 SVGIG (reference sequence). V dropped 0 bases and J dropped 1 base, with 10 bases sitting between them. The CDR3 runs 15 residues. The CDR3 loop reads CAWSVTGPSNQPQHF. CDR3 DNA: TGTGCCTGGAGTGTGACAGGCCCAAGCAATCAGCCCCAGCATTTT.

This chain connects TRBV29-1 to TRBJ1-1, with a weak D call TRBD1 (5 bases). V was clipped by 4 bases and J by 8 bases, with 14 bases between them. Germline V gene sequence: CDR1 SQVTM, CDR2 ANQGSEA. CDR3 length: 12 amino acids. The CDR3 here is CSVAPSGAEAFF. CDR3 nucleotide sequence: TGCAGCGTTGCACCAAGTGGGGCAGAAGCTTTCTTT.

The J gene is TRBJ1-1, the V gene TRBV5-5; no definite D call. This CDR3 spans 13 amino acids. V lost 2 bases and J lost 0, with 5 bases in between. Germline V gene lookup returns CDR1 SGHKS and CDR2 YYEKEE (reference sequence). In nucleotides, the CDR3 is TGTGCCAGCAGCTTCGGTATGAACACTGAAGCTTTCTTT. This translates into CASSFGMNTEAFF.

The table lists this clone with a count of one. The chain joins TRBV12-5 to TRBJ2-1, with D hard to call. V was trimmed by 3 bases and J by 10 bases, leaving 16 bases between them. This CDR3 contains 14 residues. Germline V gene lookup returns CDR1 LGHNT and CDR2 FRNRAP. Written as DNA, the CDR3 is TGTGCTAGTGGTTTTCAGGCTACAACACACGAGCAGTTCTTC. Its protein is CASGFQATTHEQFF.

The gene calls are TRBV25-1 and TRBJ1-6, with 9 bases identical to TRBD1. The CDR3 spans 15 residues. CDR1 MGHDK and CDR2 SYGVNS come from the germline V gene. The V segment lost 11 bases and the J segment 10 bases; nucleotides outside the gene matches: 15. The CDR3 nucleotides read TGTGCCGAAAAACCGGGACAGGGAAAAGGATCACCCCTCCACTTT. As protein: CAEKPGQGKGSPLHF. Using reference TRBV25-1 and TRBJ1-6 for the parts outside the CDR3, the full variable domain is EADIYQTPRYLVIGTGKKITLECSQTMGHDKMYWYQQDPGMELHLIHYSYGVNSTEKGDLSSESTVSRIRTEHFPLTLESARPSHTSQYLCAEKPGQGKGSPLHFGNGTRLTVT.

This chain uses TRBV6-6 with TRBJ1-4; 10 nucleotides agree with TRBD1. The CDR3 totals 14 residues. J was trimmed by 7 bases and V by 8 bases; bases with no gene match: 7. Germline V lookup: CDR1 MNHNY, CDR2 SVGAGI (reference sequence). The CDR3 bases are TGTGCCAGCGTCCAGACAGGGGGCTTTGAAAAACTGTTTTTT. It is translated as CASVQTGGFEKLFF.